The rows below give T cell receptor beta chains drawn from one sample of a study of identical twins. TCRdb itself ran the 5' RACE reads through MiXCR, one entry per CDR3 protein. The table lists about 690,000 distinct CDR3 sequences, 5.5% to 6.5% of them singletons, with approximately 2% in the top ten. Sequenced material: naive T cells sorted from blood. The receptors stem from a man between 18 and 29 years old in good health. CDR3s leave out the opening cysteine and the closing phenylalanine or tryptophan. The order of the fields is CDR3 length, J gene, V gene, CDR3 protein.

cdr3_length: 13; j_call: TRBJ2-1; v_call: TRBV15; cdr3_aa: ATSSPEGPYNEQF
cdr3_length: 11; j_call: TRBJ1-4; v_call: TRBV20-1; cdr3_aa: SASRQENEKLF
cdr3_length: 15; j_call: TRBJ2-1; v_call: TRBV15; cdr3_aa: ATSRDRRLANYNEQF
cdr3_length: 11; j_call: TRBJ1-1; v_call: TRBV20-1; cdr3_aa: SARVTGSPEAF
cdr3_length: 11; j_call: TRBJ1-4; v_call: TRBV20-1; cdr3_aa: SARNSDNEKLF
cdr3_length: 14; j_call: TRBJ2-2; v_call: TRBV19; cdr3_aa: ASRSTGTSNTGELF
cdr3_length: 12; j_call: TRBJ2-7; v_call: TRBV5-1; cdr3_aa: ASSPDRVSYEQY
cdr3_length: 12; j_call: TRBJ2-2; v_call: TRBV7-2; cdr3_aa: ASSWRPNTGELF
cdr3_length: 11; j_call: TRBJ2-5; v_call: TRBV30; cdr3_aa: AWSVRRQETQY
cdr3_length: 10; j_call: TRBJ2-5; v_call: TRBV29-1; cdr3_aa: SVFGHTETQY
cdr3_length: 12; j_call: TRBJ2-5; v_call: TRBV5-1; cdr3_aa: ASSFGMAQETQY
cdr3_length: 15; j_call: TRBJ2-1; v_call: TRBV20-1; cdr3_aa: SASPRAPFGGGNEQF
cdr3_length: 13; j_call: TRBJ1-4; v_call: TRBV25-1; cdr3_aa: ASSGGDRGFEKLF
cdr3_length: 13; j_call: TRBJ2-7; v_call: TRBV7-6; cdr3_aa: ASSSGTDSPYEQY
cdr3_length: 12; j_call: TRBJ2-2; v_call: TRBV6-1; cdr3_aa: ATKQGGDTVELF
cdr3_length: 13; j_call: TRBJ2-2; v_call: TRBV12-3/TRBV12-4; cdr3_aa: ASSPSTGRAGELF
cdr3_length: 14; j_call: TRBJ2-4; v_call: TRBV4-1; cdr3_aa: ASSTWLTVAKNIQY
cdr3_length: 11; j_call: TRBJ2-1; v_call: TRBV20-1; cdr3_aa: SRLSGSYNEQF
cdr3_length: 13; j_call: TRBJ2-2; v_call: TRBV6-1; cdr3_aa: ASSWGTSGAGELF
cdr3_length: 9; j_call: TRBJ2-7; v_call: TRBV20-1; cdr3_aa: SANRAYEQY
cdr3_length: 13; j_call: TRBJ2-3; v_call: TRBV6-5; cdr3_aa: ASSSSGITQGTQY
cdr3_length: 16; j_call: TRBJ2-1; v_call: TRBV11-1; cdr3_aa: ASSLANVGILGDNEQF
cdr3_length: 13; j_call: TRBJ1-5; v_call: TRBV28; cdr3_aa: ASSSLGDSNQPQH
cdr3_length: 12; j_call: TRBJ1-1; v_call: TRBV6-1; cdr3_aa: ASGGERANTEAF
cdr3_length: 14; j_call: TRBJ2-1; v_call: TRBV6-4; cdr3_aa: ASSVQLAGGYNEQF
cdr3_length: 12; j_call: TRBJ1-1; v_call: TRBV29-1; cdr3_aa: SVGSGTGGAAAF
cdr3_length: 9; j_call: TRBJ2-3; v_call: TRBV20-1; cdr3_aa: SASITDTQY
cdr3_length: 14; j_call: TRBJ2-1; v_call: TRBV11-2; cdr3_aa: ASRMSFRELFNEQF
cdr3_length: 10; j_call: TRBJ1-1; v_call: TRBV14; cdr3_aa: ASSQGSLEAF
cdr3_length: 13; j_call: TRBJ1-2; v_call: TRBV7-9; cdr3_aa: ASSANQQGVRGYT
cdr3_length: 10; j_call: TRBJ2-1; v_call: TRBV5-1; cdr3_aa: ASSSGDTKQF